This is a list of T cell receptor beta chains from one sample in a study of yellow fever vaccine responses in identical twins. TCRdb passed the RT-PCR reads through MiXCR, listing each CDR3 protein once. The table shows 30,000 to 40,000 distinct CDR3 sequences, with more than 50% occurring only once. Sequenced here: T cells from blood (PBMCs), unsorted or a sorted subset (not recorded which), sampled before or after yellow fever vaccination (not recorded which). These receptors originate from a woman between 18 and 29 years old who received the yellow fever vaccine. Both conserved end residues are part of each CDR3. D genes are given only for firm matches. Clone size is shown for a subset of rows, as once, few, many or a class of expanded clone.

d_call | clone_size | j_call | v_call | cdr3_nt | cdr3_aa
TRBD2 | few | TRBJ2-5 | TRBV28 | TGTGCCAGCAGCCCCCCCGGACTAGTTGTGGAGACCCAGTACTTC | CASSPPGLVVETQYF
. | . | TRBJ2-3 | TRBV4-1 | TGCGCCAGCAGCCAATCAGATACGCAGTATTTT | CASSQSDTQYF
TRBD2 | . | TRBJ2-7 | TRBV4-1 | TGCGCCAGCAGCCGGTCAACGGGGGGAGGGTACGAGCAGTACTTC | CASSRSTGGGYEQYF
. | . | TRBJ2-5 | TRBV7-3 | TGTGCCAGCAGCCCCGGAAACCAAGAGACCCAGTACTTC | CASSPGNQETQYF
. | . | TRBJ2-1 | TRBV11-1 | TGTGCCAGCAGCTTGGACGGGGGGCGGTACAATGAGCAGTTCTTC | CASSLDGGRYNEQFF
TRBD2 | . | TRBJ2-1 | TRBV18 | TGTGCCAGCTCACCAAGTGCGGGGGGGTATAGCTCCTACAATGAGCAGTTCTTC | CASSPSAGGYSSYNEQFF
TRBD2 | . | TRBJ2-1 | TRBV2 | TGTGCCACCAGCAGATGGACTAGCGGGAGCCTGAATGAGCAGTTCTTC | CATSRWTSGSLNEQFF
TRBD1 | . | TRBJ1-1 | TRBV20-1 | TGCAGTGCTAGGGGACAGGGTCTCGGAGCTTTCTTT | CSARGQGLGAFF
TRBD1 | . | TRBJ2-1 | TRBV29-1 | TGCAGCGTGCGCCGCCGGGACAGGGACAATGAGCAGTTCTTC | CSVRRRDRDNEQFF
. | . | TRBJ1-4 | TRBV12-2 | TGTGCAAGTCGCTTAGCGAGGACATCTTGGGAAAAACTGTTTTTT | CASRLARTSWEKLFF
TRBD2 | . | TRBJ2-3 | TRBV11-3 | TGTGCCAGCAGCTTTCAACTAGCGACTAGCACAGATACGCAGTATTTT | CASSFQLATSTDTQYF